These 21 T cell receptor beta chains share one sample of origin, sequenced in a study of T cell responses to AZD1222 COVID-19 vaccine. Only in-frame clones appear in the TCRdb table, and some are missing; sequencing was by immunoSEQ multiplex PCR. The sample includes about 110,000 clones, about 88% of them seen just once. The source was peripheral blood, collected on day 0 of AZD1222 vaccination. Receptor source: an adult in good health.

Note on this clone: The same CDR3 also results from other DNA sequences found in this sample. The chain employs TRBV19 and TRBJ1-5, with TRBD1 as a possible D gene (6 bases). With 3 bases removed from V and 1 base from J, the gap between germline ends came to 10 bases. CDR3 length equals 15 residues. CDR1 is LNHDA, CDR2 SQIVND, per germline (reference sequence). The CDR3 loop is CASSIGTRSNQPQHF. For the CDR3, the DNA is TGTGCCAGTAGTATTGGGACAAGAAGCAATCAGCCCCAGCATTTT.

This clone was seen once. The CDR3: CASSHGSAAYEQYF. As DNA, the CDR3 is TGTGCCAGCAGCCATGGATCGGCGGCGTACGAGCAGTACTTC. This chain joins TRBV4-2 and TRBJ2-7; D ambiguous. This CDR3 spans 14 amino acids. Between the trimmed V and J ends, which lost 3 bases and 4 bases, there was a span of 13 bases. The germline CDR1 and CDR2 sequences are LGHNA and YNFKEQ.

The rearrangement joins TRBV27 to TRBJ2-2; the match to TRBD2 covers 10 bases. Per the germline V gene, CDR1 is MNHEY and CDR2 is SMNVEV (reference sequence). Trimming at V came to 4 bases and at J to 6 bases, leaving 5 bases not matched to a gene. The CDR3 has 15 residues. DNA of the CDR3: TGTGCCAGCAGTTATAGCGGGGGGTTGTCCGGGGAGCTGTTTTTT. This sequence encodes CASSYSGGLSGELFF.

This clone was counted a few times. This chain uses TRBV27 with TRBJ2-7; TRBD1 matches 8 bases. Trimming cost V 6 bases and J 2 bases; bases outside gene matches: 6. Germline loops: CDR1 MNHEY, CDR2 SMNVEV (reference sequence). The CDR3 spans 14 residues. CDR3: CASRTPGGTYEQYF. The CDR3 region has the DNA TGTGCCAGCAGAACACCAGGGGGCACCTACGAGCAGTACTTC.

V is TRBV7-9 and J is TRBJ1-1, with D perhaps matching TRBD1 (5 bases). V was clipped by 11 bases and J by 4 bases, with 20 bases between them. The CDR3 sequence is 14 residues long. Germline V CDR1 and CDR2: SEHNR, FQNEAQ (reference sequence). The CDR3 sequence: CAGGLGVFGTEAFF. The CDR3 DNA sequence: TGTGCCGGAGGACTAGGGGTTTTTGGCACTGAAGCTTTCTTT.

The gene calls are TRBV5-4 and TRBJ1-1; D is uncertain. This CDR3 spans 15 amino acids. The germline V gene has CDR1 SGHNT and CDR2 YYREEE (reference sequence). V was cut by 5 bases and J by 4 bases, with 18 bases left in between. CDR3 DNA sequence: TGTGCCAGCAGTCCCACCCAGTGGGAGGGCACTGAAGCTTTCTTT. Its translation is CASSPTQWEGTEAFF.

The chain joins TRBV19 to TRBJ1-5; 9 bases line up with TRBD1. Unmatched junction bases numbered 2, after V lost 3 bases and J lost 5 bases. Germline CDR1 is LNHDA and CDR2 is SQIVND (reference sequence). This CDR3 has 14 amino acids. The CDR3 region is CASSIRTGDQPQHF. DNA for the CDR3: TGTGCCAGTAGTATCCGGACAGGGGATCAGCCCCAGCATTTT.

The chain couples TRBV15 to TRBJ2-4; 9 positions agree with TRBD1. Trimming took 2 bases from V and 5 from J; bases not matched to a gene: 4. This CDR3 has 15 residues. Germline assignment: CDR1 LNHNV and CDR2 YYDKDF (reference sequence). The CDR3 sequence: CATSRPRTGENIQYF. The CDR3 DNA follows: TGTGCCACCAGCAGACCCCGGACAGGGGAAAACATTCAGTACTTC.

This chain joins TRBV2 and TRBJ1-1; D remains ambiguous. CDR1 is SNHLY, CDR2 FYNNEI, per germline. V lost 1 base to trimming and J lost 11 bases, with 14 bases between them. The CDR3 extends over 13 amino acids. The CDR3 DNA sequence: TGTGCCAGCAGTGAAGTCACCGAGGAGAGGGCTTTCTTT. Protein: CASSEVTEERAFF. Variable domain in full (rest from reference TRBV2 and TRBJ1-1): EPEVTQTPSHQVTQMGQEVILRCVPISNHLYFYWYRQILGQKVEFLVSFYNNEISEKSEIFDDQFSVERPDGSNFTLKIRSTKLEDSAMYFCASSEVTEERAFFGQGTRLTVV.

This clone was detected only a few times. The chain has TRBV11-2 and TRBJ1-2; TRBD1 matches 8 bases. The CDR3 runs to 16 residues. The V gene's germline CDR1 is SGHAT and CDR2 FQNNGV. V shed 5 bases and J 3 bases; nucleotides not matched to a gene: 11. In nucleotides, the CDR3 is TGTGCCAGCAGCCCCTTGACAGGGGACCATTACTATGGCTACACCTTC. It is translated as CASSPLTGDHYYGYTF.

This sequence joins TRBV5-6 and TRBJ1-2; tentatively, D is TRBD1 (6 bases). The CDR3 contains 14 residues. The ends were cut back, 4 bases at V and 6 bases at J, with 16 bases in the middle. Germline CDR1 reads SGHDT; CDR2 reads YYEEEE. The CDR3 loop reads CASSPLGAQDGYTF. The CDR3 DNA is TGTGCCAGCAGCCCGTTGGGGGCGCAGGATGGCTACACCTTC.

The chain joins TRBV19 to TRBJ2-3; D is perhaps TRBD1 or TRBD2 (5 bases each). CDR3 length: 14 amino acids. V lost 6 bases, J lost 6 bases, and 16 bases lay in between. Germline V CDR1 and CDR2: LNHDA, SQIVND (reference sequence). In nucleotides, the CDR3 is TGTGCCAGTAGCGAAAGAGGGGTGCGCGATACGCAGTATTTT. Translated, it gives CASSERGVRDTQYF.

This sequence joins TRBV11-2 and TRBJ2-7, with D unresolved. Germline CDR1 is SGHAT and CDR2 is FQNNGV. The CDR3 is 14 residues long. The ends were cut back, 1 base at V and 2 bases at J, with 9 bases in the middle. The CDR3 DNA is TGTGCCAGCAGCTTAGGGTTTGAAACCTACGAGCAGTACTTC. Translation: CASSLGFETYEQYF.

This rearrangement joins TRBV27 to TRBJ1-4; TRBD1 matches at 8 bases. Germline V gene sequence: CDR1 MNHEY, CDR2 SMNVEV (reference sequence). CDR3 length: 14 amino acids. Unmatched junction bases numbered 6, after V lost 4 bases and J lost 8 bases. The CDR3 DNA reads TGTGCCAGCAGTTCCGACAGGGGAGGAGAAAAACTGTTTTTT. As protein: CASSSDRGGEKLFF.

CDR3 sequence reads: CASSLGRNYGYTF. The DNA of the CDR3 is TGTGCCAGCAGTTTAGGACGGAACTATGGCTACACCTTC. This chain connects TRBV27 to TRBJ1-2; D unclear. The germline V gene encodes CDR1 MNHEY and CDR2 SMNVEV (reference sequence). The ends were cut back, 2 bases at V and 2 bases at J, with 6 bases in the middle. The length of the CDR3 is 13 residues.

This clone came up once. The chain recombines TRBV25-1 with TRBJ1-6; D uncertain. From germline, CDR1 is MGHDK and CDR2 SYGVNS. The CDR3 runs 15 residues. V was trimmed by 7 bases and J by 0 bases, leaving 10 bases between them. The CDR3: CASTTGSSYNSPLHF. DNA of the CDR3: TGTGCCAGCACAACTGGGAGCTCCTATAATTCACCCCTCCACTTT.

This chain links TRBV18 with TRBJ2-7, with 10 nucleotides matching TRBD1. The trim removed 2 bases at V and 5 bases at J, leaving 6 bases unmatched. CDR3 length equals 15 residues. Germline V CDR1 and CDR2: KGHSH, LQKENI. CDR3 in DNA: TGTGCCAGCTCACCAGGGTGGGACAGGGGCGACGAGCAGTACTTC. Encoded protein: CASSPGWDRGDEQYF.

Comments on this clone: The same CDR3 is also encoded by other DNA sequences in this sample. This rearrangement joins TRBV5-1 to TRBJ1-1, with D possibly being TRBD1 (5 bases). Germline lookup yields CDR1 SGHRS and CDR2 YFSETQ. CDR3 length equals 11 residues. V shed 0 bases and J shed 8 bases, with 5 bases lying between them. The CDR3 DNA follows: TGCGCCAGCAGCTTGGGGACAGAAGCTTTCTTT. This translates into CASSLGTEAFF.

This clone was seen just once. This chain connects TRBV27 to TRBJ1-1, with 11 bases that match TRBD1. This CDR3 spans 15 amino acids. Trimming at V came to 6 bases and at J to 4 bases, leaving 7 bases not matched to a gene. Germline V lookup: CDR1 MNHEY, CDR2 SMNVEV (reference sequence). The CDR3 region is CASSRRTGGVTEAFF. The CDR3 nucleotides are TGTGCCAGCAGCCGCCGGACAGGGGGCGTCACTGAAGCTTTCTTT.

Remarks on this clone: The identical CDR3 is also encoded by other nucleotide sequences in the sample. V and J are TRBV6-5 and TRBJ1-2; no reliable D call. Germline CDR1 MNHEY, CDR2 SVGAGI. The CDR3 has 14 residues. V was trimmed by 2 bases and J by 4 bases, leaving 11 bases between them. CDR3: CASSYRSIGYGYTF. In nucleotides, the CDR3 is TGTGCCAGCAGTTACAGGTCTATTGGCTATGGCTACACCTTC.

V usage is TRBV6-2 or TRBV6-3 and J usage is TRBJ1-1, with D unresolved. This CDR3 comprises 12 residues. CDR1 is MNHEY and CDR2 is SVGEGT in the germline V gene. V was trimmed by 6 bases and J by 3 bases, leaving 8 bases between them. The DNA of the CDR3 is TGTGCCAGCAGCCCGTCGTACACTGAAGCTTTCTTT. Translation: CASSPSYTEAFF.